The 15 T cell receptor beta chains below were found in one sample sequenced in a study of blood T cell repertoires in COVID-19. Profiled with immunoSEQ multiplex PCR; TCRdb holds only in-frame clones, not every one. This table has fewer than 60,000 clones, approximately 80% appearing once. Sequencing used peripheral blood. The receptors originated from a man aged 60-69 years with acute or convalescent COVID-19.

The chain employs TRBV11-1 and TRBJ2-3, with D perhaps TRBD2 (6 bases). CDR1 is SGHAT and CDR2 is FQDESV in the germline V gene (reference sequence). The CDR3 extends over 14 amino acids. Trimming cost V 1 base and J 3 bases, with 8 bases left between them. CDR3 sequence: CASSLGAGTDTQYF. DNA of the CDR3: TGTGCCAGCAGCTTAGGTGCGGGGACAGATACGCAGTATTTT.

V is TRBV19 and J is TRBJ2-7; D perhaps matches TRBD1 (7 bases). Trimming took off 5 bases at V and 0 bases at J, with 17 bases between the two ends. Germline values: CDR1 LNHDA, CDR2 SQIVND (reference sequence). This CDR3 has 16 residues. CDR3 amino acids: CASSSPGGTNSYEQYF. The CDR3 DNA is TGTGCCAGTAGTTCGCCAGGGGGGACCAACTCCTACGAGCAGTACTTC.

Worth noting for this clone: Other DNA sequences from this sample encode an identical CDR3 as well. The chain employs TRBV24-1 and TRBJ1-5; D is unclear. The V and J ends lost 1 base and 3 bases respectively, with 6 bases between them. Per germline, CDR1 KGHDR and CDR2 SFDVKD. The length of the CDR3 is 14 residues. The CDR3 DNA follows: TGTGCCACCAGTGATTTTAGAGACAATCAGCCCCAGCATTTT. This translates into CATSDFRDNQPQHF.

The rearrangement uses TRBV19 and TRBJ1-4, with D perhaps matching TRBD1 (6 bases). Germline-derived CDR1 and CDR2 are LNHDA and SQIVND (reference sequence). The V end was cut by 4 bases, the J end by 5 bases, with 14 bases between. The CDR3 has 15 amino acids. The chain's CDR3 is CASSTWTDPNEKLFF. CDR3 in DNA: TGTGCCAGTAGTACATGGACAGACCCGAATGAAAAACTGTTTTTT.

The rearrangement uses TRBV6-2 or TRBV6-3 and TRBJ1-1; D not certain. CDR1 and CDR2 (germline): MNHEY, SVGEGT. The CDR3 is made up of 14 amino acids. Trimming took 2 bases from V and 1 from J, leaving 8 bases between them. The CDR3 region has the DNA TGTGCCAGCAGTTACCCCCCCAAGAACACTGAAGCTTTCTTT. Its protein is CASSYPPKNTEAFF.

The J gene is TRBJ1-4, the V gene TRBV29-1; D might be TRBD1 (5 bases). CDR3 length: 14 residues. Trimming cost V 4 bases and J 6 bases, with 15 bases left between them. Germline values: CDR1 SQVTM, CDR2 ANQGSEA. The CDR3: CSVVGVGRDEKLFF. The DNA of the CDR3 is TGCAGCGTTGTAGGGGTGGGCCGGGATGAAAAACTGTTTTTT. The whole variable domain, filled in from reference TRBV29-1 and TRBJ1-4, reads SAVISQKPSRDICQRGTSLTIQCQVDSQVTMMFWYRQQPGQSLTLIATANQGSEATYESGFVIDKFPISRPNLTFSTLTVSNMSPEDSSIYLCSVVGVGRDEKLFFGSGTQLSVL.

The rearrangement joins TRBV2 to TRBJ2-7; TRBD2 might be the D (5 bases). Germline CDR1 and CDR2: SNHLY and FYNNEI. The CDR3 sequence is 14 residues long. The V and J ends lost 6 bases and 0 bases respectively, with 12 bases between them. CDR3 DNA sequence: TGTGCCAGCAGACGAGAGGGAAGCTCCTACGAGCAGTACTTC. This translates into CASRREGSSYEQYF.

This clone was seen once. The chain employs TRBV5-1 and TRBJ2-1, with 9 bases identical to TRBD1. Germline CDR1 is SGHRS and CDR2 is YFSETQ. The CDR3 is 15 amino acids. V dropped 4 bases and J dropped 5; count of bases not matched to a gene: 7. The CDR3, as DNA: TGCGCCAGCAGCCGACCGGGACAGGGAGACAATGAGCAGTTCTTC. Its translation is CASSRPGQGDNEQFF.

The rearrangement joins TRBV6-5 to TRBJ1-2; TRBD1 matches at 12 bases. Trimming cost V 2 bases and J 7 bases; bases outside gene matches: 2. The CDR3 runs 14 residues. Germline V gene lookup returns CDR1 MNHEY and CDR2 SVGAGI. The DNA for the CDR3 is TGTGCCAGCAGTTACGGGACAGGGGGCGCTGGCTACACCTTC. Amino acid sequence: CASSYGTGGAGYTF.

The gene calls are TRBV9 and TRBJ1-1; unclear D gene. This CDR3 is built from 10 residues. V was shortened by 7 bases and J by 4 bases, with 5 bases between the two germline ends. Germline CDR1 is SGDLS and CDR2 is YYNGEE. The CDR3 DNA reads TGTGCCAGCGGCCCCACTGAAGCTTTCTTT. Translated, it gives CASGPTEAFF.

The chain combines TRBV6-2 or TRBV6-3 with TRBJ1-5, with unresolved D. The germline gives CDR1 MNHEY, CDR2 SVGEGT. V shed 0 bases and J shed 7 bases, with 10 bases lying between them. CDR3 length: 14 residues. CDR3 DNA sequence: TGTGCCAGCAGTTACTCGAGTACCCCACAGCCCCAGCATTTT. This sequence encodes CASSYSSTPQPQHF.

This chain connects TRBV9 to TRBJ2-2, with D possibly being TRBD1 (5 bases). Germline CDR1 reads SGDLS; CDR2 reads YYNGEE. This CDR3 region has 15 residues. Deletions cut 0 bases from V and 5 bases from J, with 11 bases between. The chain's CDR3 is CASSVGGRVTGELFF. The CDR3 coding sequence is TGTGCCAGCAGCGTAGGGGGCAGGGTTACCGGGGAGCTGTTTTTT.

This chain connects TRBV6-1 to TRBJ2-7, with D hard to call. The CDR3 loop spans 15 amino acids. Germline CDR1 and CDR2: MNHNS and SASEGT. The V gene lost 2 bases and the J gene lost 6 bases, with 17 bases spanning the gap. CDR3 amino acids: CASSESVSLPVEQYF. The CDR3 nucleotides are TGTGCCAGCAGTGAAAGTGTAAGCCTGCCGGTCGAGCAGTACTTC.

This chain links TRBV3-1 (or the pseudogene TRBV3-2) with TRBJ1-1, with 9 bases fitting TRBD1. The germline V gene encodes CDR1 LGHDT and CDR2 YNNKEL (reference sequence). J was trimmed by 4 bases and V by 2 bases; bases with no gene match: 5. The CDR3 has 15 residues. CDR3 bases: TGTGCCAGCAGCCAATTCCGGACAGGGGTCACTGAAGCTTTCTTT. Protein product: CASSQFRTGVTEAFF.

This clone appeared a single time. The chain combines TRBV10-3 with TRBJ2-3; D is ambiguous. V lost 0 bases, J lost 2 bases, and 12 bases lay in between. The germline CDR1 and CDR2 sequences are ENHRY and SYGVKD. CDR3 length equals 16 residues. The CDR3 reads CAISESLVGLTDTQYF. The CDR3 nucleotides are TGTGCCATCAGTGAGTCGCTTGTTGGGCTCACAGATACGCAGTATTTT.